These T cell receptor beta chains were read from a single sample in a study of cytomegalovirus exposure and HLA in healthy donors. Sequenced by immunoSEQ multiplex PCR; TCRdb stores in-frame clones only, minus some. The sample carries tens of thousands of clones, about four fifths recorded once. Material for sequencing was PBMCs. The receptor set was obtained from a young woman in good health and CMV-seropositive. Each CDR3 is given with its conserved first and last residue. Each record gives: V gene, clone size, J gene, D gene, CDR3 protein, CDR3 DNA. The D gene is left open where the match is weak. Clone size is given for some rows only: seen once, a few or many times, or a class if the clone is expanded.

V: TRBV30; size: few; J: TRBJ1-5; D: TRBD1; CDR3: CAWSRGPDQPQHF; DNA: TGTGCCTGGAGCAGGGGGCCCGATCAGCCCCAGCATTTT
V: TRBV4-2; size: .; J: TRBJ2-2; D: .; CDR3: CASSQDQQGWSTGELFF; DNA: TGTGCCAGCAGCCAAGATCAGCAGGGGTGGAGCACCGGGGAGCTGTTTTTT
V: TRBV7-2; size: .; J: TRBJ2-5; D: TRBD2; CDR3: CASSLRSGGYETQYF; DNA: TGTGCCAGCAGCTTGAGAAGCGGGGGCTATGAGACCCAGTACTTC
V: TRBV5-6; size: .; J: TRBJ2-5; D: TRBD2; CDR3: CASSPLAGGPYQETQYF; DNA: TGTGCCAGCAGCCCACTAGCGGGGGGGCCGTACCAAGAGACCCAGTACTTC
V: TRBV10-1; size: .; J: TRBJ2-1; D: .; CDR3: CASSGMGEPFF; DNA: TGCGCCAGCAGTGGAATGGGAGAACCGTTCTTC
V: TRBV28; size: once; J: TRBJ1-3; D: TRBD1; CDR3: CASRTGEGNTIYF; DNA: TGTGCCAGCAGAACAGGGGAGGGAAACACCATATATTTT
V: TRBV7-8; size: once; J: TRBJ2-7; D: TRBD2; CDR3: CASSPPGLAGGKSSYEQYF; DNA: TGTGCCAGCAGCCCCCCGGGACTAGCGGGGGGGAAGAGCTCCTACGAGCAGTACTTC
V: TRBV30; size: .; J: TRBJ1-5; D: .; CDR3: CAWGSNQPQHF; DNA: TGCGCCTGGGGCAGCAATCAGCCCCAGCATTTT
V: TRBV5-1; size: once; J: TRBJ2-3; D: TRBD2; CDR3: CASSSGGIPDTQYF; DNA: TGCGCCAGCAGCTCGGGGGGAATCCCAGATACGCAGTATTTT
V: TRBV5-4; size: .; J: TRBJ2-7; D: TRBD2; CDR3: CASSGSSGDPEQYF; DNA: TGTGCCAGCAGCGGGTCTAGCGGGGACCCGGAGCAGTACTTC
V: TRBV4-2; size: few; J: TRBJ2-3; D: TRBD2; CDR3: CASSQDFLAVTDTQYF; DNA: TGTGCCAGCAGCCAAGATTTTCTAGCGGTCACAGATACGCAGTATTTT
V: TRBV6-6; size: .; J: TRBJ2-7; D: .; CDR3: CASSYSASSYEQYF; DNA: TGTGCCAGCAGTTACTCGGCCTCCAGTTACGAGCAGTACTTC
V: TRBV5-4; size: .; J: TRBJ2-2; D: TRBD2; CDR3: CASSLRVTSGGGTGELFF; DNA: TGTGCCAGCAGCTTGCGTGTGACTAGCGGGGGGGGCACCGGGGAGCTGTTTTTT
V: TRBV18; size: .; J: TRBJ2-7; D: .; CDR3: CASSPGRGATYEQYF; DNA: TGTGCCAGCTCACCGGGGCGGGGAGCCACCTACGAGCAGTACTTC
V: TRBV28; size: .; J: TRBJ2-7; D: .; CDR3: CASSPPPVGHSYEQYF; DNA: TGTGCCAGCAGTCCCCCACCGGTGGGCCACTCCTACGAGCAGTACTTC
V: TRBV7-9; size: once; J: TRBJ1-4; D: .; CDR3: CASSFSGTTTTNEKLFF; DNA: TGTGCCAGCAGCTTCTCCGGGACAACCACAACTAATGAAAAACTGTTTTTT
V: TRBV27; size: .; J: TRBJ1-4; D: .; CDR3: CASSFGGTNEKLFF; DNA: TGTGCCAGCAGCTTCGGGGGGACTAATGAAAAACTGTTTTTT
V: TRBV9; size: .; J: TRBJ1-5; D: .; CDR3: CASSVLQGNQPQHF; DNA: TGTGCCAGCAGCGTACTCCAGGGCAATCAGCCCCAGCATTTT
V: TRBV15; size: .; J: TRBJ2-7; D: TRBD1; CDR3: CATSRDTTLRDRYEQYF; DNA: TGTGCCACCAGCAGAGACACCACCCTTCGGGACAGGTACGAGCAGTACTTC
V: TRBV6-5; size: once; J: TRBJ1-1; D: .; CDR3: CATEQGRTFF; DNA: TGTGCCACTGAACAGGGACGGACTTTCTTT
V: TRBV29-1; size: .; J: TRBJ1-1; D: TRBD1; CDR3: CSVHRGPMNTEAFF; DNA: TGCAGCGTTCACAGGGGCCCAATGAACACTGAAGCTTTCTTT
V: TRBV6-4; size: .; J: TRBJ1-1; D: .; CDR3: CASSDSAARGTEAFF; DNA: TGTGCCAGCAGTGACTCGGCGGCCCGTGGCACTGAAGCTTTCTTT
V: TRBV7-2; size: .; J: TRBJ1-2; D: .; CDR3: CASSLDRDPSYGYTF; DNA: TGTGCCAGCAGCTTAGACAGGGACCCCTCCTATGGCTACACCTTC
V: TRBV30; size: .; J: TRBJ1-6; D: .; CDR3: CAWSLGGSPLHF; DNA: TGTGCCTGGAGTTTGGGAGGTTCACCCCTCCACTTT
V: TRBV2; size: .; J: TRBJ2-2; D: .; CDR3: CASRAEGELFF; DNA: TGTGCCAGCAGGGCTGAAGGGGAGCTGTTTTTT
V: TRBV11-2; size: .; J: TRBJ2-7; D: .; CDR3: CASSLEAGGGSEQYF; DNA: TGTGCCAGCAGCTTAGAGGCTGGGGGCGGCTCCGAGCAGTACTTC
V: TRBV2; size: once; J: TRBJ1-4; D: .; CDR3: CAGSSQEMDKLFF; DNA: TGTGCCGGGTCGAGCCAGGAAATGGATAAACTGTTTTTT
V: TRBV27; size: .; J: TRBJ2-2; D: TRBD1; CDR3: CASSRGRGLYTGELFF; DNA: TGTGCCAGCAGTAGGGGCAGGGGGCTGTACACCGGGGAGCTGTTTTTT
V: TRBV4-1; size: .; J: TRBJ1-2; D: TRBD1; CDR3: CASSQTGTEGYTF; DNA: TGCGCCAGCAGCCAAACCGGGACAGAGGGCTACACCTTC
V: TRBV13; size: .; J: TRBJ2-3; D: TRBD2; CDR3: CASSFLAGGDTQYF; DNA: TGTGCCAGCAGCTTTCTAGCGGGGGGAGATACGCAGTATTTT
V: TRBV2; size: .; J: TRBJ1-2; D: TRBD1; CDR3: CASSPTGREGYGYTF; DNA: TGTGCCAGCAGTCCGACAGGGAGAGAAGGCTATGGCTACACCTTC
V: TRBV2; size: .; J: TRBJ2-7; D: .; CDR3: CASSSLYEQYF; DNA: TGTGCCAGCAGTTCACTCTACGAGCAGTACTTC
V: TRBV2; size: .; J: TRBJ1-5; D: .; CDR3: CASNSVGNQPQHF; DNA: TGTGCCAGCAATTCGGTAGGCAATCAGCCCCAGCATTTT
V: TRBV6-1; size: .; J: TRBJ1-2; D: TRBD1; CDR3: CASSELTGMRYGYTF; DNA: TGTGCCAGCAGTGAATTGACAGGGATGAGGTATGGCTACACCTTC
V: TRBV5-6; size: .; J: TRBJ1-1; D: TRBD1; CDR3: CASSFDRGGTEAFF; DNA: TGTGCCAGCAGCTTCGACAGGGGGGGGACTGAAGCTTTCTTT
V: TRBV6-6; size: .; J: TRBJ1-5; D: .; CDR3: CASIWGRGNQPQHF; DNA: TGTGCCAGCATATGGGGGCGGGGCAATCAGCCCCAGCATTTT
V: TRBV4-2; size: .; J: TRBJ1-6; D: TRBD1; CDR3: CASSQNRGNSPLHF; DNA: TGTGCCAGCAGCCAAAACAGGGGTAATTCACCCCTCCACTTT
V: TRBV19; size: few; J: TRBJ2-7; D: TRBD1; CDR3: CASSMIWDSSYEQYF; DNA: TGTGCCAGTAGTATGATTTGGGACAGCTCCTACGAGCAGTACTTC
V: TRBV27; size: .; J: TRBJ2-3; D: TRBD2; CDR3: CASSFMTSGVTDTQYF; DNA: TGTGCCAGCAGTTTTATGACTAGCGGGGTCACAGATACGCAGTATTTT
V: TRBV5-1; size: .; J: TRBJ2-3; D: TRBD1; CDR3: CASRRQGTSTDTQYF; DNA: TGCGCCAGCAGAAGACAGGGAACGAGCACAGATACGCAGTATTTT
V: TRBV5-6; size: once; J: TRBJ1-4; D: .; CDR3: CASSLGSRGTNEKLFF; DNA: TGTGCCAGCAGCTTGGGCAGTCGGGGTACTAATGAAAAACTGTTTTTT